The rows below give T cell receptor beta chains drawn from one sample of a study of regulatory T cells in long-lasting Graves disease. TCRdb fed the multiplex PCR reads into MiXCR, producing one record per CDR3 protein. The sample includes about 420,000 distinct CDR3 sequences, about 20% of them seen just once. Sequenced here: peripheral blood mononuclear cells (PBMCs), sampled when the disease was refractory, from a patient treated with antithyroid drugs. Receptors originate from a female donor with Graves disease. The CDR3 runs from the conserved cysteine through the conserved F or W. The D gene is left open where the match is weak. Rows may omit the clone size; those that give it use once, few, many or a size class.

15	TRBV28	TRBJ2-2	-	many	CASSFYDWNTGELFF	TGTGCCAGCAGTTTTTACGACTGGAACACCGGGGAGCTGTTTTTT
14	TRBV20-1	TRBJ1-4	TRBD1	many	CSVPTGTGAEKLFF	TGCAGTGTCCCGACCGGGACAGGGGCTGAAAAACTGTTTTTT
13	TRBV2	TRBJ2-7	-	many	CASSTTQRYEQYF	TGTGCCAGCAGTACAACCCAACGCTACGAGCAGTACTTC
15	TRBV7-2	TRBJ2-3	-	few	CASSLGSYDTDTQYF	TGTGCCAGCAGCTTAGGAAGTTATGACACAGATACGCAGTATTTT
16	TRBV6-2/TRBV6-3	TRBJ2-6	-	few	CASSTGSSSGANVLTF	TGTGCCAGCAGTACCGGGTCCTCCTCTGGGGCCAACGTCCTGACTTTC
15	TRBV7-9	TRBJ2-4	-	few	CASSYTGRAKNIQYF	TGTGCCAGCAGCTACACAGGTAGAGCCAAAAACATTCAGTACTTC
17	TRBV15	TRBJ2-7	TRBD1	-	CATSRDLNRDRQYEQYF	TGTGCCACCAGCAGAGATCTCAACCGGGACAGGCAATACGAGCAGTACTTC
15	TRBV19	TRBJ2-5	TRBD1	-	CASSIFGTGEETQYF	TGTGCCAGTAGTATCTTTGGGACAGGTGAAGAGACCCAGTACTTC
15	TRBV7-9	TRBJ2-5	TRBD2	many	CASSLVASGEETQYF	TGTGCCAGCAGCTTAGTTGCTAGCGGGGAAGAGACCCAGTACTTC
10	TRBV29-1	TRBJ2-2	-	few	CSVEDRELFF	TGCAGCGTCGAGGACCGGGAGCTGTTTTTT
13	TRBV24-1	TRBJ1-1	-	-	CATRTGANTEAFF	TGTGCCACCCGTACAGGAGCCAACACTGAAGCTTTCTTT
14	TRBV20-1	TRBJ1-5	TRBD1	-	CSVSGQGPNQPQHF	TGCAGTGTTTCGGGACAGGGTCCCAATCAGCCCCAGCATTTT
14	TRBV29-1	TRBJ2-7	TRBD1	few	CSVVWPGGMGEQYF	TGCAGCGTTGTGTGGCCAGGGGGTATGGGGGAGCAGTACTTC
11	TRBV28	TRBJ2-7	TRBD1	many	CASSLGTDPYF	TGTGCCAGCAGTTTAGGGACAGATCCGTACTTC
14	TRBV12-3/TRBV12-4	TRBJ2-1	-	-	CASSFAVISNEQFF	TGTGCCAGCAGTTTCGCCGTAATTAGCAATGAGCAGTTCTTC
15	TRBV19	TRBJ1-5	-	-	CASRVSPSPHQPQHF	TGTGCCAGCCGGGTCTCCCCTTCCCCGCATCAGCCCCAGCATTTT
17	TRBV9	TRBJ2-6	-	-	CASSVADGISGANVLTF	TGTGCCAGCAGCGTAGCTGATGGGATCTCTGGGGCCAACGTCCTGACTTTC
15	TRBV7-9	TRBJ1-1	-	-	CASSLAARASTEAFF	TGTGCCAGCAGCTTAGCGGCCAGGGCGTCTACTGAAGCTTTCTTT
15	TRBV6-2/TRBV6-3	TRBJ2-2	TRBD2	-	CASSTLGTISGELFF	TGTGCCAGCAGCACCCTTGGGACTATCTCCGGGGAGCTGTTTTTT
14	TRBV5-1	TRBJ2-7	-	-	CASTPASNSYEQYF	TGCGCCAGCACCCCCGCGAGTAACTCCTACGAGCAGTACTTC
14	TRBV2	TRBJ2-3	-	once	CASRGDRITDTQYF	TGTGCCAGCAGAGGGGACCGAATCACAGATACGCAGTATTTT
15	TRBV2	TRBJ2-1	TRBD2	-	CASSAGLAGVNEQFF	TGTGCCAGCAGTGCCGGACTAGCGGGAGTTAATGAGCAGTTCTTC
15	TRBV20-1	TRBJ2-7	TRBD2	-	CSARDRAGVPYEQYF	TGCAGTGCTAGAGATCGGGCGGGAGTCCCCTACGAGCAGTACTTC
15	TRBV11-2	TRBJ2-5	-	many	CASSLGRSSQETQYF	TGTGCCAGCAGCCTGGGACGGAGCTCCCAAGAGACCCAGTACTTC
15	TRBV20-1	TRBJ1-3	-	-	CSAPPSGGSGNTIYF	TGCAGTGCCCCCCCCTCGGGGGGCTCTGGAAACACCATATATTTT
14	TRBV12-3/TRBV12-4	TRBJ1-2	TRBD1	-	CASSLGDSNYGYTF	TGTGCCAGCAGTTTGGGGGACAGTAACTATGGCTACACCTTC
14	TRBV2	TRBJ1-1	-	many	CASSDVSMNTEAFF	TGTGCCAGCAGTGACGTTTCGATGAACACTGAAGCTTTCTTT
12	TRBV25-1	TRBJ2-7	-	-	CASSLGRGEQYF	TGTGCCAGCAGTCTGGGAAGGGGAGAGCAGTACTTC
14	TRBV25-1	TRBJ2-2	-	-	CASRTGENTGELFF	TGTGCCAGCAGGACAGGAGAGAACACCGGGGAGCTGTTTTTT
16	TRBV4-1	TRBJ2-2	TRBD1	few	CASSSRQGGRTGELFF	TGCGCCAGCAGCTCAAGACAGGGTGGTCGAACCGGGGAGCTGTTTTTT
14	TRBV6-1	TRBJ1-2	TRBD1	many	CASRRGQNNYGYTF	TGTGCCAGCAGGAGGGGGCAGAATAACTATGGCTACACCTTC
18	TRBV5-1	TRBJ2-1	TRBD1	-	CASSRRPLADRGQNEQFF	TGCGCCAGCAGCCGTCGGCCGCTAGCGGACAGGGGGCAGAATGAGCAGTTCTTC